Listed below are T cell receptor beta chains from one sample, sequenced in a study of control samples from healthy donors and cancer patients. Libraries were prepared by immunoSEQ multiplex PCR; TCRdb keeps only in-frame clonotypes and omits some of them. In the table there are over 100,000 clones, 75% to 95% of which are singletons. What was sequenced was blood. These receptors all stem from a human donor in good health. The donor label of this sample is uncertain. Both conserved end residues are trimmed from each CDR3.

CDR3: ASSLTGSRSYNEQF
V: TRBV7-8
J: TRBJ2-1

CDR3: ASSRQGAGDTQY
V: TRBV19
J: TRBJ2-3

CDR3: ASSLAGGRQF
V: TRBV6-2/TRBV6-3
J: TRBJ2-1

CDR3: ATSDRRGLYQETQY
V: TRBV24-1
J: TRBJ2-5

CDR3: ASSYLGQGRGYT
V: TRBV6-5
J: TRBJ1-2

CDR3: ARYSTGARGNSPLH
V: TRBV19
J: TRBJ1-6

CDR3: ASSLPGAAGNTIY
V: TRBV28
J: TRBJ1-3

CDR3: ASEEVAGARNEQF
V: TRBV10-3
J: TRBJ2-1

CDR3: ASSFGYSSTDTQY
V: TRBV7-3
J: TRBJ2-3

CDR3: ASLPGQSYNYGYT
V: TRBV19
J: TRBJ1-2

CDR3: ATSEQGAVREKLF
V: TRBV15
J: TRBJ1-4

CDR3: ASSLARQGTYEQY
V: TRBV7-7
J: TRBJ2-7

CDR3: ASSFGPGELF
V: TRBV12-3/TRBV12-4
J: TRBJ2-2

CDR3: AFGQGFDTEAF
V: TRBV30
J: TRBJ1-1

CDR3: ASSQDYHRQETQY
V: TRBV4-3
J: TRBJ2-5

CDR3: ASRERQGNQPQH
V: TRBV6-5
J: TRBJ1-5

CDR3: ASSLAASGGLGAYEQY
V: TRBV5-4
J: TRBJ2-7

CDR3: ASSRNDRGNYGYT
V: TRBV19
J: TRBJ1-2

CDR3: ASRPGTGLLDYEQY
V: TRBV5-1
J: TRBJ2-7

CDR3: ASSLGGNSPLH
V: TRBV5-1
J: TRBJ1-6

CDR3: ASQPDSGNQPQH
V: TRBV19
J: TRBJ1-5